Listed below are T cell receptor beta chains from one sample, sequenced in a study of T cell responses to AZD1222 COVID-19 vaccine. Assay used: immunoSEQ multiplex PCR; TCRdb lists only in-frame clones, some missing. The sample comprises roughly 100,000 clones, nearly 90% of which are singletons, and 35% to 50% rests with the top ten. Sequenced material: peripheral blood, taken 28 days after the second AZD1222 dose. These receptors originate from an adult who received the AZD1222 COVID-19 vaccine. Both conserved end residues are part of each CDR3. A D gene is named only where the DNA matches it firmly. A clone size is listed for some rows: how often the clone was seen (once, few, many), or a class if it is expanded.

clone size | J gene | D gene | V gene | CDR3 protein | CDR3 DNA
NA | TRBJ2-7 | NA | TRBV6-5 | CASSYLPGSSYEQYF | TGTGCCAGCAGTTACTTGCCAGGGAGCTCCTACGAGCAGTACTTC
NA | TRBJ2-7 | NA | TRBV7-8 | CASSLTRVHEQYF | TGTGCCAGCAGCTTAACGAGGGTCCACGAGCAGTACTTC
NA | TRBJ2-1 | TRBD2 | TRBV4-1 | CASSRTPTGTSGRGDYNEQFF | TGCGCCAGCAGCCGCACTCCGACCGGGACTAGCGGGAGGGGGGACTACAATGAGCAGTTCTTC
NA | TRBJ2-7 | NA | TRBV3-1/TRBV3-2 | CASSRGASYEQYF | TGTGCCAGCTCTCGGGGGGCCTCCTACGAGCAGTACTTC
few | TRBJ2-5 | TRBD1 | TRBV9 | CASSAGTAQETQYF | TGTGCCAGCAGCGCCGGGACAGCCCAAGAGACCCAGTACTTC
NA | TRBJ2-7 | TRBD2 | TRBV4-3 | CASSQEAGVVYEQYF | TGCGCCAGCAGCCAAGAAGCGGGAGTCGTGTACGAGCAGTACTTC
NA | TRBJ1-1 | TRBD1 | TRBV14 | CASTPTGQGRNTEAFF | TGTGCCAGCACCCCCACAGGACAGGGGAGGAACACTGAAGCTTTCTTT
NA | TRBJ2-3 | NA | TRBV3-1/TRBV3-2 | CASRDMKGLHTDTQYF | TGTGCCAGCAGAGACATGAAGGGACTTCACACAGATACGCAGTATTTT
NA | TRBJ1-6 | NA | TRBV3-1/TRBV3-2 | CASSPAVTSNNSPLHF | TGTGCCAGCAGCCCAGCCGTAACCAGTAATAATTCACCCCTCCACTTT
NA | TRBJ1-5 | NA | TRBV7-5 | CARSLRGGNRGGNQPQHF | TGTGCCAGAAGCTTAAGGGGGGGTAACAGGGGCGGCAATCAGCCCCAGCATTTT
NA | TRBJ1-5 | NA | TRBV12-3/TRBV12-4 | CASSTGKNQPQHF | TGTGCCAGCAGTACAGGGAAGAATCAGCCCCAGCATTTT